This T cell receptor beta chain was recovered during a study of regulatory T cells in long-lasting Graves disease. The study's findings and limits: Relative to newly diagnosed Graves' patients, persistent ones had lower TCR diversity. Since the sample size was small, accuracy may have been reduced.

Time point here: newly diagnosed GD, antithyroid drugs for less than 3 months. With RNA extracted from PBMCs as input, the TCR library was made. Under American Thyroid Association guidelines, Graves' disease was diagnosed. J was trimmed by 5 bases and V by 5 bases; bases with no gene match: 11. The CDR3 has 16 amino acids. In germline, CDR1 is SNHLY, CDR2 FYNNEI. This clonotype was found many times. As yet, its antigen is unknown. Both iRepertoire HTBI primers and Arm-PCR of CDR3 regions were used to build the TCR beta libraries. TCRdb ran MiXCR on the multiplex PCR reads and lists one entry per CDR3 protein. The table lists 350,000 to 500,000 distinct CDR3 sequences, around 17% of them singletons. These data also featured in a second study, about T cells in Graves' hyperthyroidism and ophthalmopathy.

The origin of this receptor is a woman aged 30 to 39 with Graves disease. V is TRBV2 and J is TRBJ2-3, with 9 positions matching TRBD2. The input for sequencing was peripheral blood mononuclear cells (PBMCs), taken at new diagnosis, from a patient treated with antithyroid drugs. The CDR3 DNA reads TGTGCCAGCAGTACGCCGATAGCGGGAGCGGTAGATACGCAGTATTTT. This sequence encodes CASSTPIAGAVDTQYF.